These 13 T cell receptor beta chains were all obtained from the same sample, sequenced in a study of glioma-infiltrating T cells (dated by TCRdb to about 2016). These reads were obtained on an Illumina MiSeq. The iRepertoire nested amplicon-rescue multiplex PCR (arm-PCR) platform was used to amplify TCR alpha and beta CDR3 regions from RNA. TCRdb reanalyzed the raw reads on its own, using fastp at Q25 for trimming and MiXCR for clone calling, and kept in-frame beta chains. Every distinct CDR3 protein forms one entry, paired with its most common genes and DNA. The sample profile shows approximately 120,000 distinct CDR3 sequences; roughly 23% of them were found once. 13% to 15% of the sample lies in the top ten. The source material was glioma tissue, nonneoplastic brain tissue, or PBMCs (not recorded which). The receptor set was obtained from a human donor with low-grade glioma or glioblastoma, undergoing nonglioma brain surgery, or in good health (not recorded which).

This clonotype was recorded many times. V gene TRBV7-2 combines with J gene TRBJ2-3, with a tentative D call TRBD1 (6 bases). Germline CDR1 is SGHTA and CDR2 is FQGNSA. This CDR3 spans 16 amino acids. V lost 3 bases, J lost 2 bases, and 15 bases lay in between. The DNA for the CDR3 is TGTGCCAGCAGCTTCTCCGGGACAACAATCACAGATACGCAGTATTTT. Translating it yields CASSFSGTTITDTQYF.

This clonotype has at least ten counts. The chain uses TRBV4-2 and TRBJ2-1; a weak D match, TRBD2 (5 bases). V lost 0 bases and J lost 6, with 12 bases in between. The CDR3 runs to 15 residues. Looked up from germline, CDR1 is LGHNA and CDR2 is YNFKEQ. The CDR3: CASSQEEEASNEQFF. The CDR3 region has the DNA TGTGCCAGCAGCCAAGAAGAGGAGGCTTCCAATGAGCAGTTCTTC.

Many counts were recorded for this clonotype. The gene calls are TRBV7-2 and TRBJ1-4; 8 positions agree with TRBD1. The CDR3 runs to 15 residues. Germline values: CDR1 SGHTA, CDR2 FQGNSA. The trim removed 5 bases at V and 0 bases at J, leaving 2 bases unmatched. The CDR3 here is CASSGQGTTNEKLFF. In DNA, the CDR3 is TGTGCCAGCAGCGGACAGGGCACAACTAATGAAAAACTGTTTTTT.

This clonotype was seen at least ten times. The chain has TRBV4-3 and TRBJ2-1, with D hard to call. The CDR3 is made up of 16 amino acids. Between the trimmed V and J ends, which lost 0 bases and 3 bases, there was a span of 12 bases. Looked up from germline, CDR1 is LGHNA and CDR2 is YSLEER. For the CDR3, the DNA is TGCGCCAGCAGCCAAGATCGCGGAGTCAGCTACAATGAGCAGTTCTTC. Encoded protein: CASSQDRGVSYNEQFF.

This clonotype was detected ten times or more. The chain recombines TRBV24-1 with TRBJ2-3; tentatively, D is TRBD2 (6 bases). This CDR3 is 15 amino acids long. Germline CDR1 and CDR2: KGHDR and SFDVKD. The V end was cut by 3 bases, the J end by 0 bases, with 9 bases between. CDR3 nucleotide sequence: TGTGCCACCAGTGATGGGGGACTGAGCACAGATACGCAGTATTTT. Protein sequence: CATSDGGLSTDTQYF.

This clonotype was seen ten or more times. The rearrangement links TRBV6-1 to TRBJ2-7; a possible D gene is TRBD1 (5 bases). This CDR3 has 13 amino acids. Trimming took 6 bases from V and 6 from J, leaving 15 bases between them. CDR1 and CDR2 (germline): MNHNS, SASEGT. The CDR3 is CASSEQAIAEQYF. The CDR3 DNA reads TGTGCCAGCAGCGAACAGGCTATCGCCGAGCAGTACTTC.

V and J are TRBV7-9 and TRBJ2-3; TRBD2 matches 7 bases. The ends lost 8 bases at V and 4 bases at J; junction bases unmatched: 9. CDR1 is SEHNR and CDR2 is FQNEAQ in the germline V gene (reference sequence). The length of the CDR3 is 14 residues. In DNA, the CDR3 is TGTGCCAGCCGACCCGCTGGGGGGGCAGATACGCAGTATTTT. The encoded protein is CASRPAGGADTQYF.

There are many counts of this clonotype. The chain has TRBV28 and TRBJ2-3, with 12 bases lining up with TRBD2. V lost 8 bases to trimming and J lost 4 bases; unmatched junction nucleotides: 7. CDR3 length: 15 amino acids. Per germline, CDR1 MDHEN and CDR2 SYDVKM. In DNA form, the CDR3 reads TGTGCCAGCGCCCTTCTAGCGGGAGGGGCAGATACGCAGTATTTT. The encoded protein is CASALLAGGADTQYF.

This clonotype was seen a single time. A much larger clone differs by one base, so this may be a read error. The chain employs TRBV7-6 and TRBJ1-6; D perhaps matches TRBD1 (6 bases). The germline V gene has CDR1 SGHVS and CDR2 FNYEAQ. This CDR3 spans 13 amino acids. The DNA of the CDR3 is TGTGCCAGCAGTTCCACAGGGAATTCATCCCTCCACTTT. Translating it yields CASSSTGNSSLHF.

Only one count was recorded for this clonotype. A much larger clone sits a single nucleotide away, making a read error possible. This chain connects TRBV7-9 to TRBJ1-6; D is perhaps TRBD1 (6 bases). From germline, CDR1 is SEHNR and CDR2 FQNEAQ (reference sequence). The CDR3 totals 13 residues. Deletions cut 3 bases from V and 11 bases from J, with 11 bases between. In nucleotides, the CDR3 is TGTGCCAGCAGCTTGGACAGCAAAACACCCCTCCACTTT. Translation: CASSLDSKTPLHF. The entire variable domain, with the rest obtained from reference TRBV7-9 and TRBJ1-6, is as follows: DTGVSQNPRHKITKRGQNVTFRCDPISEHNRLYWYRQTLGQGPEFLTYFQNEAQLEKSRLLSDRFSAERPKGSFSTLEIQRTEQGDSAMYLCASSLDSKTPLHFGNGTRLTVT.

This clonotype was picked up many times. The chain links TRBV6-2 or TRBV6-3 to TRBJ2-1; D remains ambiguous. V was shortened by 7 bases and J by 2 bases, with 6 bases between the two germline ends. Germline V gives CDR1 MNHEY, CDR2 SVGEGT. The CDR3 runs 12 residues. CDR3 nucleotides: TGTGCCAGCATCTCAGCCTACAATGAGCAGTTCTTC. Translation gives CASISAYNEQFF.

This clonotype has a count of ten or more. The chain couples TRBV4-3 to TRBJ2-7, with TRBD1 matching over 10 bases. J gave up 5 bases and V 0 bases, and 10 bases lay outside the gene matches. The CDR3 sequence is 17 residues long. The germline CDR1 and CDR2 sequences are LGHNA and YSLEER. DNA of the CDR3: TGCGCCAGCAGCCAAGATGGTCGGACAGGGGGTCGTCACGAGCAGTACTTC. It codes for CASSQDGRTGGRHEQYF.

The table lists this clonotype with many counts. The chain combines TRBV27 with TRBJ2-5; TRBD2 aligns across 7 bases. Losses at the gene ends were 5 bases for V and 5 bases for J; bases not matched to a gene: 5. The germline V gene has CDR1 MNHEY and CDR2 SMNVEV (reference sequence). The CDR3 contains 13 residues. This chain's CDR3 is CASSPAGLETQYF. The CDR3 DNA follows: TGTGCCAGCAGTCCAGCGGGATTGGAGACCCAGTACTTC.